This TCR beta chain was found in a study of identifying expanded T cells in peripheral blood. This clone was detected once. Antigen: not known. The study's findings and limits: Across healthy donors, higher total template counts meant significantly greater roughly 2-week count variance.

The junction had 7 bases not matched to a gene; V was cut back by 8 bases and J by 5 bases. Germline CDR1 is MDHEN and CDR2 is SYDVKM. This CDR3 is built from 15 residues. The method was immunoSEQ multiplex PCR; TCRdb's version includes in-frame clones alone and lacks a portion of them. The sample holds 100,000 to 150,000 clones; 80% to 90% are singletons and the top ten take approximately 8.9%. The genes are TRBV28 and TRBJ2-2; TRBD2 agrees at 11 bases. This receptor was obtained from a person aged 18 to 69 in good health. The sequenced sample consisted of blood. This CDR3 reads CASLLAGEGTGELFF. CDR3 in DNA: TGTGCCAGCTTACTAGCGGGAGAGGGGACCGGGGAGCTGTTTTTT. Full variable domain (rest looked up from reference TRBV28 and TRBJ2-2): DVKVTQSSRYLVKRTGEKVFLECVQDMDHENMFWYRQDPGLGLRLIYFSYDVKMKEKGDIPEGYSVSREKKERFSLILESASTNQTSMYLCASLLAGEGTGELFFGEGSRLTVL.